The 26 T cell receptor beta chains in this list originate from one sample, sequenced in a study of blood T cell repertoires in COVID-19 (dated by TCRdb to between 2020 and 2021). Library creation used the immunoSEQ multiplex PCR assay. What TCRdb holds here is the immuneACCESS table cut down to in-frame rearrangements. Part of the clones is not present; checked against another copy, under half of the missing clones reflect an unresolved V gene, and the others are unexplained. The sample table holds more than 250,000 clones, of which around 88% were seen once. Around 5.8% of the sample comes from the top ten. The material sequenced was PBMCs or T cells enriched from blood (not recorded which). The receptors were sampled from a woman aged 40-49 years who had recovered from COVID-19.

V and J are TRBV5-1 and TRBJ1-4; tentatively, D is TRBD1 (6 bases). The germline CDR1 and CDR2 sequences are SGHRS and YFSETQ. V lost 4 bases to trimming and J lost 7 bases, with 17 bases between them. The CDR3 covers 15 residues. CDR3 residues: CASSRRQADSEKLFF. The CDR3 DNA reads TGCGCCAGCAGCAGAAGACAGGCCGACAGTGAAAAACTGTTTTTT.

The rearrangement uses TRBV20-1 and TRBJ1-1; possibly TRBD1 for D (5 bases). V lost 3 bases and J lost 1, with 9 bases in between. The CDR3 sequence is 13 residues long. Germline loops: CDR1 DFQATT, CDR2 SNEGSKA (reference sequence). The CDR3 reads CSASYRTNTEAFF. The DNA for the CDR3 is TGCAGTGCTAGTTACAGGACGAACACTGAAGCTTTCTTT.

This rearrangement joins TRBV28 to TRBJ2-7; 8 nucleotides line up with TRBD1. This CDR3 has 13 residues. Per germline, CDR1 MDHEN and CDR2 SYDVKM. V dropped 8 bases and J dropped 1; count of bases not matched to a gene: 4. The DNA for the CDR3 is TGTGCCAGCCTTGGACAGGGATCCTACGAGCAGTACTTC. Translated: CASLGQGSYEQYF. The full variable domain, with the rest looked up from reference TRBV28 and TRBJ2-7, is DVKVTQSSRYLVKRTGEKVFLECVQDMDHENMFWYRQDPGLGLRLIYFSYDVKMKEKGDIPEGYSVSREKKERFSLILESASTNQTSMYLCASLGQGSYEQYFGPGTRLTVT.

CDR3 nucleotide sequence: TGTGCCACCAGTGATCAGCCCAACAGGGGAACGAACAATGAGCAGTTCTTC. Protein product: CATSDQPNRGTNNEQFF. The chain uses TRBV24-1 and TRBJ2-1; the match to TRBD1 covers 7 bases. Germline values: CDR1 KGHDR, CDR2 SFDVKD. This CDR3 has 17 amino acids. With V trimmed by 3 bases and J by 5 bases, 12 bases remained unmatched.

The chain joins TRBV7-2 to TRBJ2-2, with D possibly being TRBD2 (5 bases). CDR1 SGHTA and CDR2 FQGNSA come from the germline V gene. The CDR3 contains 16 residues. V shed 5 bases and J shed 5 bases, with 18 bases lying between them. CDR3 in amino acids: CASSTASTYGTGELFF. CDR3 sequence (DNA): TGTGCCAGCAGCACCGCTAGCACCTACGGGACCGGGGAGCTGTTTTTT.

In DNA form, the CDR3 reads TGTGCAAGTCGCCCCTCCCCCTGGGGCAGCTACTACGAGCAGTACTTC. It yields the protein CASRPSPWGSYYEQYF. The rearrangement uses TRBV12-2 and TRBJ2-7; the DNA was not compared with TRBD1, the D call given in the table. TRBV12-2 is termed a pseudogene. The CDR3 covers 16 residues.

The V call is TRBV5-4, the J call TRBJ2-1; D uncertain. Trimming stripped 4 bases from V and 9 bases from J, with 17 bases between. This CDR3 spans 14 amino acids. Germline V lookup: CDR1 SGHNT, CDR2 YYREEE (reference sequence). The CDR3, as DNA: TGTGCCAGCAGCCGTACTACTGCCTCCCCTGAGCAGTTCTTC. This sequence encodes CASSRTTASPEQFF. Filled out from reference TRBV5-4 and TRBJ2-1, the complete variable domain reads ETGVTQSPTHLIKTRGQQVTLRCSSQSGHNTVSWYQQALGQGPQFIFQYYREEENGRGNFPPRFSGLQFPNYSSELNVNALELDDSALYLCASSRTTASPEQFFGPGTRLTVL.

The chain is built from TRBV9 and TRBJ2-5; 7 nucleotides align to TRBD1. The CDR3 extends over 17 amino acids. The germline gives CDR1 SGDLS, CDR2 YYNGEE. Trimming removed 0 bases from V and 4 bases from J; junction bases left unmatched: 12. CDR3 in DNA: TGTGCCAGCAGCGTAGAAGGGGGCCCCCCCTTAAGAGAGACCCAGTACTTC. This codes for CASSVEGGPPLRETQYF.

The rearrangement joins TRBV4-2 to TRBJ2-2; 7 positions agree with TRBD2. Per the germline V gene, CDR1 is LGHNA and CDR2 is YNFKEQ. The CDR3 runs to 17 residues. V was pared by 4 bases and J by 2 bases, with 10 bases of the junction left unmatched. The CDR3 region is CASSPPAGAFNTGELFF. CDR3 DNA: TGTGCCAGCAGCCCCCCCGCGGGAGCCTTCAACACCGGGGAGCTGTTTTTT.

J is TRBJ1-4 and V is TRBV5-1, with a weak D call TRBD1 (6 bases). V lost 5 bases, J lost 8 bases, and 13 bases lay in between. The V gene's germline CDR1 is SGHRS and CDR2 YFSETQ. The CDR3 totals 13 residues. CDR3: CASRSSTGEKLFF. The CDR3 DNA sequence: TGCGCCAGCAGATCATCTACAGGGGAAAAACTGTTTTTT.

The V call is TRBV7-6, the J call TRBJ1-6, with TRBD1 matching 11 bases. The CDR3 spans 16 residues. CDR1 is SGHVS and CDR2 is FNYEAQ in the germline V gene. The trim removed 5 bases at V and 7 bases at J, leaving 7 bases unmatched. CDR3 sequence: CASSVGQGARNSPLHF. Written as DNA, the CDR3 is TGTGCCAGCAGCGTAGGACAGGGGGCGCGGAATTCACCCCTCCACTTT.

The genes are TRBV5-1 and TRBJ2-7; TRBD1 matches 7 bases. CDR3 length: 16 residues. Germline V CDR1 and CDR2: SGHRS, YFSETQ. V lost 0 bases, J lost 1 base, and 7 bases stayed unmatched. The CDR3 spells CASSLARGPRSYEQYF. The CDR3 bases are TGCGCCAGCAGCTTGGCGAGGGGGCCTAGGTCCTACGAGCAGTACTTC. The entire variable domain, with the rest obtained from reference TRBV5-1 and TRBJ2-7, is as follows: KAGVTQTPRYLIKTRGQQVTLSCSPISGHRSVSWYQQTPGQGLQFLFEYFSETQRNKGNFPGRFSGRQFSNSRSEMNVSTLELGDSALYLCASSLARGPRSYEQYFGPGTRLTVT.

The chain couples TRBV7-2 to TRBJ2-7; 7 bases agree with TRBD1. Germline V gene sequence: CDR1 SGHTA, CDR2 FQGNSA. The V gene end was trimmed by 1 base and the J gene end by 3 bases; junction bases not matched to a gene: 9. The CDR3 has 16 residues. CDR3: CASSLGVGGAFYEQYF. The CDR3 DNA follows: TGTGCCAGCAGCTTAGGTGTAGGGGGCGCTTTCTACGAGCAGTACTTC.

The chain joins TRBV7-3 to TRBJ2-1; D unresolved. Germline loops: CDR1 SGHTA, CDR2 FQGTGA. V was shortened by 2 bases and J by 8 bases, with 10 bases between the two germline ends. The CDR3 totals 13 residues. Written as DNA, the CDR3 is TGTGCCAGCAGCTTAGGGCATCCCGATGAGCAGTTCTTC. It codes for CASSLGHPDEQFF.

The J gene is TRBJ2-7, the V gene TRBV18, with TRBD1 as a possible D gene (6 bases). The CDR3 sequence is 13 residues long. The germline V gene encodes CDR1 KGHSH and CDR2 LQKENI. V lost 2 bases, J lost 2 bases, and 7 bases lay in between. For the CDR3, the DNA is TGTGCCAGCTCACCAGGGGACACCTACGAGCAGTACTTC. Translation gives CASSPGDTYEQYF.

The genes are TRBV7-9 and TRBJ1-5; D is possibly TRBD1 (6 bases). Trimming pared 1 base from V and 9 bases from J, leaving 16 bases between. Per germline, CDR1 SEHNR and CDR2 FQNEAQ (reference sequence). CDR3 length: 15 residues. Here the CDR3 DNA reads TGTGCCAGCAGCTTAGGAGGCGGGGGCGGCCGGCCCCAGCATTTT. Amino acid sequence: CASSLGGGGGRPQHF.

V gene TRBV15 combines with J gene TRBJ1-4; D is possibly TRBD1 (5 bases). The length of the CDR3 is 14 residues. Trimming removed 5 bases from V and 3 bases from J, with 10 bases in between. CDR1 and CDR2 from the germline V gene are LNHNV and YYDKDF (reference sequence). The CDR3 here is CATSGRVANEKLFF. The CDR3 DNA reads TGTGCCACCAGCGGCAGGGTCGCTAATGAAAAACTGTTTTTT.

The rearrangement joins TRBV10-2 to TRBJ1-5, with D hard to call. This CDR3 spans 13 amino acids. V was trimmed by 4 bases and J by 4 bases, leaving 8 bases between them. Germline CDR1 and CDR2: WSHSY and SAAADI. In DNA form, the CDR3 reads TGCGCCAGCAGTGTACTCTCAAATCAGCCCCAGCATTTT. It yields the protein CASSVLSNQPQHF.

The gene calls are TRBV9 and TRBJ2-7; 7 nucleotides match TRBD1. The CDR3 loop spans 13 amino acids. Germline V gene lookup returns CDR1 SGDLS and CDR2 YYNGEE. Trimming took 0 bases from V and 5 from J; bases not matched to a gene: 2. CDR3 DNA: TGTGCCAGCAGCGTAGGGGGGACAGACGAGCAGTACTTC. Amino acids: CASSVGGTDEQYF.

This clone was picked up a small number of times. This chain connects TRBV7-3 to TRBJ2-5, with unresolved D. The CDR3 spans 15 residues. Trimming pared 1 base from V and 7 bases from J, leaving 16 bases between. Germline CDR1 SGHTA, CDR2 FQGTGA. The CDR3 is CASSLRPHWARTQYF. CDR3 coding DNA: TGTGCCAGCAGCTTAAGGCCACACTGGGCTCGGACCCAGTACTTC.

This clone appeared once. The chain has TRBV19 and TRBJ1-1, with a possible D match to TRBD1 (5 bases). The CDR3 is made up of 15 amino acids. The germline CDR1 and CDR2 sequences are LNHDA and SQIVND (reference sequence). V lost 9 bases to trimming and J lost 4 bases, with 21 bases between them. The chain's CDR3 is CASSDRTPGGTEAFF. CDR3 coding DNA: TGTGCCAGCTCCGACCGGACCCCCGGGGGCACTGAAGCTTTCTTT.

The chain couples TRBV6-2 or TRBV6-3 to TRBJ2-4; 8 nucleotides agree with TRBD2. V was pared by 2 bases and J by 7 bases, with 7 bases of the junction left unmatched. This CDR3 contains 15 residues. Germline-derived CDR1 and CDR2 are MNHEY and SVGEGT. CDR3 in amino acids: CASSYPRTGGNIQYF. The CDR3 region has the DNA TGTGCCAGCAGTTACCCACGGACGGGGGGGAACATTCAGTACTTC.

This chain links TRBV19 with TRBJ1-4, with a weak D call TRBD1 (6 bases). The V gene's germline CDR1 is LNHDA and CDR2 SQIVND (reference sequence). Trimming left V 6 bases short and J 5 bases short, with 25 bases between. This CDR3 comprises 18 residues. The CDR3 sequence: CASSSRGARGATNEKLFF. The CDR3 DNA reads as TGTGCCAGTAGCAGCAGGGGCGCAAGGGGCGCCACAAATGAAAAACTGTTTTTT.

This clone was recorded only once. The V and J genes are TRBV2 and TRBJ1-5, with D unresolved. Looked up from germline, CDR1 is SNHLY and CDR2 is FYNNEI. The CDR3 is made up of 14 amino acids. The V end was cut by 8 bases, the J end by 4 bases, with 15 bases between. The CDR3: CASLGINVNQPQHF. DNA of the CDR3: TGTGCCAGCCTGGGCATCAACGTGAATCAGCCCCAGCATTTT.

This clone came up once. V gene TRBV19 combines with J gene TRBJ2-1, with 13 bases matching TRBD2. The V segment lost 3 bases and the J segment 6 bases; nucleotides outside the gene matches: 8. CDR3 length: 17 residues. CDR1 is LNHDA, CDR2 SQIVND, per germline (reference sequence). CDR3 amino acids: CASSMVRTSGRPNEQFF. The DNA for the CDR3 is TGTGCCAGTAGTATGGTTCGGACTAGCGGGAGACCCAATGAGCAGTTCTTC.

Here the CDR3 DNA reads TGTGCCAGTAGTACCGGGACAAGCCCTAACTATGGCTACACCTTC. Residues: CASSTGTSPNYGYTF. The chain uses TRBV19 and TRBJ1-2; tentatively, D is TRBD1 (6 bases). There are 15 residues in the CDR3. The V end lost 4 bases, the J end lost 0 bases, and 12 bases lay between the germline ends. The V gene's germline CDR1 is LNHDA and CDR2 SQIVND (reference sequence).